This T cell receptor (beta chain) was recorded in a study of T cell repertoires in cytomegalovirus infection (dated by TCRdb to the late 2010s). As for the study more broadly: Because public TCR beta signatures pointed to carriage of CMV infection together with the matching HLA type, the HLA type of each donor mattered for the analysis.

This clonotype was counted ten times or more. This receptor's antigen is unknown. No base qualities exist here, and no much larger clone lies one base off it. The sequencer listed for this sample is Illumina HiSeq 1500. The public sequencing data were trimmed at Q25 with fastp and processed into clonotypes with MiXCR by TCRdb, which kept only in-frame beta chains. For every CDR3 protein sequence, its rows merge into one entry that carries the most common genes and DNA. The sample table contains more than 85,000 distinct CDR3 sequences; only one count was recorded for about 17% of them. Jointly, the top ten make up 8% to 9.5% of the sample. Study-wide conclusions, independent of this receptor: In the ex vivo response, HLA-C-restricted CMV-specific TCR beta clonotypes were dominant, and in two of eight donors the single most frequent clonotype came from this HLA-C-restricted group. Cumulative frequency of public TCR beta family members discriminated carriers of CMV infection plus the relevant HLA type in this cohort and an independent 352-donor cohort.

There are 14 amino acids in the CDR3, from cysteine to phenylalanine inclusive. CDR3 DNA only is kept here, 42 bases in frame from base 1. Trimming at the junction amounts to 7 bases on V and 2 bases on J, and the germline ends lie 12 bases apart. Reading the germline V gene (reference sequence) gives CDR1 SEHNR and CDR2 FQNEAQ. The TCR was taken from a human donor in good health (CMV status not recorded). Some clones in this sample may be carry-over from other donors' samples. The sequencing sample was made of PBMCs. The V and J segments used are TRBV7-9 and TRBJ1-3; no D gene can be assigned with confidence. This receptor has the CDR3 CASIPPRTGNTIYF. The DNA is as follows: TGTGCCAGCATCCCCCCCAGAACTGGAAACACCATATATTTT.